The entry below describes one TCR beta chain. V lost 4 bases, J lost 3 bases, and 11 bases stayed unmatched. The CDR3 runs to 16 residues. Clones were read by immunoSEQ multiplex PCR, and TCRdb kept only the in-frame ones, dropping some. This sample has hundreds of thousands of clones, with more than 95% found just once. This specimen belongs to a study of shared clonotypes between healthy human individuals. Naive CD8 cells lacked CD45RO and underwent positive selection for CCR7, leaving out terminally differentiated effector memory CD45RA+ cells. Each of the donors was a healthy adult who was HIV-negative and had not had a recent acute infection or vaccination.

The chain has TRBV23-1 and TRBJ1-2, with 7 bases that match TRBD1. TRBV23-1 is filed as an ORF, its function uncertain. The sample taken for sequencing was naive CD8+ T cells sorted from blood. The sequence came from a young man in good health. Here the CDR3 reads CASSRYPRDSHYGYTF. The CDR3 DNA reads TGCGCCAGCAGTCGCTACCCTCGGGACAGTCACTATGGCTACACCTTC.